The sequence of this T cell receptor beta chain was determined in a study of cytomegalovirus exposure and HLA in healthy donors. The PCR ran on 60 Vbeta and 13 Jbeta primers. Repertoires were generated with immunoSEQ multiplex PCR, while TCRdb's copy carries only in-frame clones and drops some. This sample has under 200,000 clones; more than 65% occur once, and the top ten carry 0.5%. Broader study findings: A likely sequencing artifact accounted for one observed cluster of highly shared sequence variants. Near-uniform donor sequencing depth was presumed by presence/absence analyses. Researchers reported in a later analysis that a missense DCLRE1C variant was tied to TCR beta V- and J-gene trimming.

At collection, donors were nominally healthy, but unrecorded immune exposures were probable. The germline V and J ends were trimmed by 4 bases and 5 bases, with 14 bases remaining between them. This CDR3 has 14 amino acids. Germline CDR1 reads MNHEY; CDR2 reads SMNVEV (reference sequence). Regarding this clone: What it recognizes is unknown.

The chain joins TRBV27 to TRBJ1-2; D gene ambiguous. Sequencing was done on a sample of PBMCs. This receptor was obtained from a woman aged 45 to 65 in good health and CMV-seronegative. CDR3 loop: CASSWGGGRYGYTF. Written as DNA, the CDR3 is TGTGCCAGCAGTTGGGGAGGAGGGAGGTATGGCTACACCTTC.